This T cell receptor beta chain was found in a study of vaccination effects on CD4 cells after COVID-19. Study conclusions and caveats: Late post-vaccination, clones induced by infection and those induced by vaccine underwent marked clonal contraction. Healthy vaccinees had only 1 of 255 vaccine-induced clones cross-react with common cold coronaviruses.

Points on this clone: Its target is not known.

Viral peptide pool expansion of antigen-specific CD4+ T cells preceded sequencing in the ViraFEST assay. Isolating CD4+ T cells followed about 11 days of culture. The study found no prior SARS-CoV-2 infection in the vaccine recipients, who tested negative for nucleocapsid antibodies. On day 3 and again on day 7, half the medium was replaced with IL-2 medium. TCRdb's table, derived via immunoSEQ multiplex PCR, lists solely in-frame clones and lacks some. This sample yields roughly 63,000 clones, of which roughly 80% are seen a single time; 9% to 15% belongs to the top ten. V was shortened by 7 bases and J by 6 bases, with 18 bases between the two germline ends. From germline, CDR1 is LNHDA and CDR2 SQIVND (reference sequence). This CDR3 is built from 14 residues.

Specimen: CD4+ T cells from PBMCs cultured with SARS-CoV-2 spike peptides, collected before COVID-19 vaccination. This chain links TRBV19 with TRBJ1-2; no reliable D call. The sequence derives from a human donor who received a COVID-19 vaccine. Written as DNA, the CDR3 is TGTGCCAGTAACCAACCCTCCCGGGGTAATGGCTACACCTTC. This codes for CASNQPSRGNGYTF.